These 3 T cell receptor beta chains were sequenced from one sample in a study of Graves' ophthalmopathy and Graves' hyperthyroidism. TCR beta CDR3 amplification used RNA transcripts. In the first round, RT-PCR was carried out with HTBI primers, and a multiplex PCR formed the second round. TCRdb fed the multiplex PCR reads into MiXCR, producing one record per CDR3 protein. The sample shows 500,000 to 800,000 distinct CDR3 sequences, about two fifths of them seen only once. Specimen: peripheral blood. The receptors were gathered from an adult man with Graves' ophthalmopathy.

V usage is TRBV5-5 and J usage is TRBJ2-2; D possibly corresponds to TRBD1 (7 bases). In germline, CDR1 is SGHKS, CDR2 YYEKEE (reference sequence). V was clipped by 4 bases and J by 1 base, with 17 bases between them. The CDR3 runs to 17 residues. The CDR3 sequence: CASSTSWGDRNTGELFF. The CDR3 DNA sequence: TGTGCCAGCAGCACCAGCTGGGGGGACAGGAACACCGGGGAGCTGTTTTTT.

The chain links TRBV7-9 to TRBJ1-1, with D unresolved. V was clipped by 2 bases and J by 1 base, with 8 bases between them. The CDR3 extends over 14 amino acids. Germline CDR1 is SEHNR and CDR2 is FQNEAQ (reference sequence). The chain's CDR3 is CASSLTTTNTEAFF. DNA of the CDR3: TGTGCCAGCAGCTTAACGACAACGAACACTGAAGCTTTCTTT.

This chain connects TRBV10-3 to TRBJ2-2; D is undetermined. The CDR3 contains 14 residues. Trimming removed 5 bases from V and 6 bases from J, with 13 bases in between. CDR1 is ENHRY, CDR2 SYGVKD, per germline. CDR3 sequence (DNA): TGTGCCATCAGTTACTTCGACCCCCCCGGGGAGCTGTTTTTT. Translating gives CAISYFDPPGELFF.